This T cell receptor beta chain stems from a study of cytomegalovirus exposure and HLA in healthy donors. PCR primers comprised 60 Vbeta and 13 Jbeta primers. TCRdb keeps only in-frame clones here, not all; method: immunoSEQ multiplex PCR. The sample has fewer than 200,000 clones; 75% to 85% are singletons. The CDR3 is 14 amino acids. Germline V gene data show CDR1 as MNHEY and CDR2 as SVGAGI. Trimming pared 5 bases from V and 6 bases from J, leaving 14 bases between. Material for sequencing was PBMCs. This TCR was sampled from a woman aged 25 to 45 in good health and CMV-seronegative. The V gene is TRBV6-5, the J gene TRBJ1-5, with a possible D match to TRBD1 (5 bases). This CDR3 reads CASSPVQAAQPQHF. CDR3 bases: TGTGCCAGCAGTCCAGTACAGGCGGCTCAGCCCCAGCATTTT.